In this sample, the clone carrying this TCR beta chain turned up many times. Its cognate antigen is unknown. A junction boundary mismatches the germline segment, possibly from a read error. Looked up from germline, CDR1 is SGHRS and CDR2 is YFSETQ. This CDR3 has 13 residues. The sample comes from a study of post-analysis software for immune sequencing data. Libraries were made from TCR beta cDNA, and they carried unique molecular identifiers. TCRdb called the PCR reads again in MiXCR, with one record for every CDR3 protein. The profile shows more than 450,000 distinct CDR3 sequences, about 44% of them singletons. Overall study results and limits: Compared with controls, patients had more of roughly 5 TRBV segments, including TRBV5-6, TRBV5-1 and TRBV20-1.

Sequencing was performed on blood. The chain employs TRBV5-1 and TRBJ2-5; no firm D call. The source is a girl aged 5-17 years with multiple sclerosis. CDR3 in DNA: TGTGCCAGCAGCTTGGGGAACCAAGAGACCCAGTACTTC. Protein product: CASSLGNQETQYF.